What follows are 32 T cell receptor beta chains derived from one specimen sequenced in a study of blood T cell repertoires in COVID-19. Sequencing was performed with immunoSEQ multiplex PCR; in TCRdb, only in-frame clones are kept and a portion is missing. This table has around 300,000 clones, under 90% appearing once. Sequenced sample: PBMCs or T cells enriched from blood (not recorded which). The origin of the receptors is a woman between 25 and 40 years old who had recovered from COVID-19.

In nucleotides, the CDR3 is TGTGCCAGCAGCCCTCAGGGCGACGTGAACACTGAAGCTTTCTTT. Translation gives CASSPQGDVNTEAFF. The chain uses TRBV7-9 and TRBJ1-1; the D gene is possibly TRBD1 (5 bases). V was shortened by 5 bases and J by 0 bases, with 13 bases between the two germline ends. The CDR3 covers 15 residues. From germline, CDR1 is SEHNR and CDR2 FQNEAQ (reference sequence).

The chain employs TRBV12-2 and TRBJ1-5. TRBV12-2 is deemed a pseudogene. The CDR3 consists of 15 residues. The DNA of the CDR3 is TGTGCAAGTCGCTTAGGAAGGGGGGGACGACAGCCCCAGCATTTT. It codes for CASRLGRGGRQPQHF.

The chain recombines TRBV18 with TRBJ2-1; D unclear. Per the germline V gene, CDR1 is KGHSH and CDR2 is LQKENI. The CDR3 contains 12 residues. Trimming shortened V by 4 bases and J by 6 bases, and 7 bases separated the two germline ends. The CDR3 DNA reads as TGTGCCAGCTCACTTCCGGGCAATGAGCAGTTCTTC. This encodes CASSLPGNEQFF.

The chain couples TRBV14 to TRBJ2-1; perhaps TRBD1 as D (5 bases). The CDR3 extends over 13 amino acids. Germline V gives CDR1 SGHDN, CDR2 FVKESK. Trimming pared 0 bases from V and 9 bases from J, leaving 9 bases between. CDR3: CASSQDRVSEQFF. In DNA form, the CDR3 reads TGTGCCAGCAGCCAAGACAGGGTCAGTGAGCAGTTCTTC. Looking up the rest from reference TRBV14 and TRBJ2-1 gives the full variable domain: EAGVTQFPSHSVIEKGQTVTLRCDPISGHDNLYWYRRVMGKEIKFLLHFVKESKQDESGMPNNRFLAERTGGTYSTLKVQPAELEDSGVYFCASSQDRVSEQFFGPGTRLTVL.

The chain has TRBV7-9 and TRBJ2-1; TRBD2 agrees at 14 bases. The CDR3 extends over 15 amino acids. Looked up from germline, CDR1 is SEHNR and CDR2 is FQNEAQ (reference sequence). J gave up 8 bases and V 5 bases, and 5 bases lay outside the gene matches. CDR3 in DNA: TGTGCCAGCAGCCTTGGGACTAGCGGGAGCTATGAGCAGTTCTTC. Translated, it gives CASSLGTSGSYEQFF.

The CDR3 bases are TGTGCCATCAGTGGGCGGACAGGGGCTTTCTTT. Its protein product is CAISGRTGAFF. The V gene is TRBV10-3, the J gene TRBJ1-1; 8 nucleotides match TRBD1. The V gene end was trimmed by 4 bases and the J gene end by 11 bases; junction bases not matched to a gene: 3. Germline lookup yields CDR1 ENHRY and CDR2 SYGVKD. The CDR3 runs 11 residues.

The gene calls are TRBV28 and TRBJ2-7; 11 bases match TRBD2. CDR3 length: 17 residues. After removal of 6 bases from V and 2 bases from J, the junction contained 12 bases not matched to a gene. The germline CDR1 and CDR2 sequences are MDHEN and SYDVKM. The CDR3 loop reads CASSRTNSGRAPYEQYF. As DNA, the CDR3 is TGTGCCAGCAGCCGAACAAATAGCGGGAGGGCCCCCTACGAGCAGTACTTC.

V usage is TRBV27 and J usage is TRBJ2-1; D not certain. Germline V gives CDR1 MNHEY, CDR2 SMNVEV (reference sequence). V was pared by 5 bases and J by 5 bases, with 16 bases between. The CDR3 has 15 residues. The CDR3 nucleotides read TGTGCCAGCAGTAGCGTGAACGCCCTAGACAATGAGCAGTTCTTC. Translation: CASSSVNALDNEQFF.

The chain employs TRBV6-1 and TRBJ2-1, with D possibly being TRBD2 (7 bases). The length of the CDR3 is 17 residues. V lost 1 base and J 2 bases, leaving 15 bases between the germline ends. From germline, CDR1 is MNHNS and CDR2 SASEGT. Here the CDR3 DNA reads TGTGCCAGCAGTGAAGTGGGGGGGCGGGAGACCTACAATGAGCAGTTCTTC. Encoded protein: CASSEVGGRETYNEQFF.

The V call is TRBV13, the J call TRBJ2-1, with 12 nucleotides matching TRBD2. The V gene end was trimmed by 6 bases and the J gene end by 6 bases; junction bases not matched to a gene: 6. The CDR3 length is 15 residues. Looked up from germline, CDR1 is PRHDT and CDR2 is FYEKMQ (reference sequence). CDR3 protein: CASSLAGGVVNEQFF. Here the CDR3 DNA reads TGTGCCAGCAGTCTAGCGGGAGGGGTCGTCAATGAGCAGTTCTTC.

CDR3 DNA: TGCGCCAGCAGCCCGGGGTGGGAGGGCCGAGAGACCCAGTACTTC. Translation: CASSPGWEGRETQYF. The chain combines TRBV5-1 with TRBJ2-5; TRBD2 matches 7 bases. The germline CDR1 and CDR2 sequences are SGHRS and YFSETQ. The CDR3 is made up of 15 amino acids. With 4 bases clipped from V and 4 bases from J, the junction kept 10 bases outside the gene matches.

V gene TRBV5-6 combines with J gene TRBJ2-3; 8 nucleotides line up with TRBD2. Per the germline V gene, CDR1 is SGHDT and CDR2 is YYEEEE. The length of the CDR3 is 15 residues. Trimming at V came to 0 bases and at J to 3 bases, leaving 3 bases not matched to a gene. Written as DNA, the CDR3 is TGTGCCAGCAGCTTGGACGGGAGGGCAACAGATACGCAGTATTTT. Amino acid sequence: CASSLDGRATDTQYF.

The rearrangement uses TRBV19 and TRBJ2-7; possibly TRBD1 for D (5 bases). Germline CDR1 and CDR2: LNHDA and SQIVND (reference sequence). Trimming removed 3 bases at V and 5 bases at J, with 11 bases between. This CDR3 has 13 residues. The CDR3: CASSISAGHEQYF. The CDR3 DNA follows: TGTGCCAGTAGTATTTCGGCAGGGCACGAGCAGTACTTC. Full variable domain (outside the CDR3, taken from reference TRBV19 and TRBJ2-7): DGGITQSPKYLFRKEGQNVTLSCEQNLNHDAMYWYRQDPGQGLRLIYYSQIVNDFQKGDIAEGYSVSREKKESFPLTVTSAQKNPTAFYLCASSISAGHEQYFGPGTRLTVT.

V gene TRBV7-3 combines with J gene TRBJ2-1; 9 bases line up with TRBD2. Germline CDR1 reads SGHTA; CDR2 reads FQGTGA. The ends lost 2 bases at V and 8 bases at J; junction bases unmatched: 13. The CDR3 extends over 17 amino acids. CDR3 amino acids: CASSLSGAGGPFDEQFF. Here the CDR3 DNA reads TGTGCCAGCAGCTTATCTGGTGCGGGAGGGCCTTTCGATGAGCAGTTCTTC.

The chain recombines TRBV18 with TRBJ2-7, with TRBD1 identical over 9 bases. V was clipped by 3 bases and J by 2 bases; unmatched bases: 2. The length of the CDR3 is 14 residues. CDR1 is KGHSH, CDR2 LQKENI, per germline. The CDR3 spells CASSPRQGAYEQYF. In nucleotides, the CDR3 is TGTGCCAGCTCACCCCGACAGGGGGCCTACGAGCAGTACTTC.

The chain has TRBV11-1 and TRBJ2-6; 7 nucleotides align to TRBD1. The CDR3 is 16 residues long. The germline CDR1 and CDR2 sequences are SGHAT and FQDESV (reference sequence). With 6 bases clipped from V and 0 bases from J, the junction kept 5 bases outside the gene matches. The chain's CDR3 is CASRTRQGSGANVLTF. Here the CDR3 DNA reads TGTGCCAGCAGGACAAGACAGGGCTCTGGGGCCAACGTCCTGACTTTC.

V gene TRBV11-3 combines with J gene TRBJ1-2; a weak D match, TRBD1 (5 bases). V was cut by 0 bases and J by 6 bases, with 8 bases left in between. Germline V gives CDR1 SGHNT, CDR2 YENEEA. CDR3 size: 13 residues. The CDR3 loop reads CASSLESGDGYTF. The CDR3 DNA reads TGTGCCAGCAGCTTAGAGTCGGGGGATGGCTACACCTTC.

The rearrangement links TRBV7-6 to TRBJ2-7, with D tentatively TRBD1 (6 bases). Germline assignment: CDR1 SGHVS and CDR2 FNYEAQ. The CDR3 runs 15 residues. The ends were cut back, 0 bases at V and 0 bases at J, with 9 bases in the middle. In DNA, the CDR3 is TGTGCCAGCAGCTTAGCGGCAGGGGACTCCTACGAGCAGTACTTC. Amino acids: CASSLAAGDSYEQYF.

The chain couples TRBV7-2 to TRBJ1-2; TRBD1 aligns across 9 bases. Trimming at V came to 5 bases and at J to 7 bases, leaving 5 bases not matched to a gene. Germline V gene data show CDR1 as SGHTA and CDR2 as FQGNSA. This CDR3 contains 13 residues. This CDR3 is CASSTGTGSGYTF. CDR3 nucleotide sequence: TGTGCCAGCAGCACCGGGACAGGGTCTGGCTACACCTTC. Using reference TRBV7-2 and TRBJ1-2 for the parts outside the CDR3, the full variable domain is GAGVSQSPSNKVTEKGKDVELRCDPISGHTALYWYRQSLGQGLEFLIYFQGNSAPDKSGLPSDRFSAERTGGSVSTLTIQRTQQEDSAVYLCASSTGTGSGYTFGSGTRLTVV.

CDR3 region: CASSLQGMNTEAFF. DNA of the CDR3: TGTGCCAGCAGCCTACAGGGAATGAACACTGAAGCTTTCTTT. V usage is TRBV6-5 and J usage is TRBJ1-1, with D tentatively TRBD1 (6 bases). Trimming left V 6 bases short and J 0 bases short, with 11 bases between. This CDR3 has 14 residues. Germline V lookup: CDR1 MNHEY, CDR2 SVGAGI.

This sequence joins TRBV5-1 and TRBJ2-1, with 7 bases matching TRBD2. V dropped 0 bases and J dropped 2; count of bases not matched to a gene: 2. Germline CDR1 is SGHRS and CDR2 is YFSETQ. The CDR3 is made up of 15 amino acids. The CDR3 DNA follows: TGCGCCAGCAGCTTGGCAGCGGGACCCTACAATGAGCAGTTCTTC. Translated, it gives CASSLAAGPYNEQFF.

The rearrangement uses TRBV27 and TRBJ2-1; 8 nucleotides line up with TRBD1. Germline V gives CDR1 MNHEY, CDR2 SMNVEV (reference sequence). The CDR3 runs 15 residues. V was pared by 3 bases and J by 6 bases, with 7 bases of the junction left unmatched. CDR3 in DNA: TGTGCCAGCAGTTTCGGACAGGGATGGTTCAATGAGCAGTTCTTC. Encoded protein: CASSFGQGWFNEQFF.

The rearrangement uses TRBV14 and TRBJ2-3; no clear D gene. With 0 bases removed from V and 4 bases from J, the gap between germline ends came to 17 bases. Looked up from germline, CDR1 is SGHDN and CDR2 is FVKESK. The CDR3 consists of 17 residues. CDR3 nucleotide sequence: TGTGCCAGCAGCCAAGATGCCCTTGGCCTCCCCCCAGATACGCAGTATTTT. This codes for CASSQDALGLPPDTQYF.

This chain links TRBV10-1 with TRBJ2-1; 13 bases agree with TRBD2. The CDR3 contains 20 residues. Germline values: CDR1 WNHNN, CDR2 SYGVQD (reference sequence). V was pared by 5 bases and J by 5 bases, with 18 bases of the junction left unmatched. Written as DNA, the CDR3 is TGCGCCAGCAGTTCGACAGCCCCCGGGACTAGCGGGAAATCCGACAATGAGCAGTTCTTC. It specifies CASSSTAPGTSGKSDNEQFF.

The chain uses TRBV10-3 and TRBJ2-6; D might be TRBD1 (5 bases). V gave up 6 bases and J gave up 2 bases, with 14 bases separating them. Germline CDR1 reads ENHRY; CDR2 reads SYGVKD. This CDR3 contains 16 residues. The chain's CDR3 is CAIRRTYQAGANVLTF. CDR3 DNA: TGTGCCATCAGAAGGACATACCAAGCTGGGGCCAACGTCCTGACTTTC.

The chain couples TRBV5-1 to TRBJ2-1, with TRBD2 matching 11 bases. Trimming at V came to 1 base and at J to 7 bases, leaving 4 bases not matched to a gene. Germline-derived CDR1 and CDR2 are SGHRS and YFSETQ. The CDR3 totals 15 residues. CDR3 sequence (DNA): TGCGCCAGCAGCTTGACACTAGCGGGAGCAAATGAGCAGTTCTTC. It translates to CASSLTLAGANEQFF.

The rearrangement uses TRBV29-1 and TRBJ2-1; no firm D call. The germline V gene has CDR1 SQVTM and CDR2 ANQGSEA. This CDR3 has 10 residues. The germline V and J ends were trimmed by 1 base and 8 bases, with 3 bases remaining between them. CDR3 sequence reads: CSVEGHEQFF. The CDR3 DNA reads as TGCAGCGTTGAAGGGCATGAGCAGTTCTTC.

CDR3 protein: CASSPVAGTNYGYTF. The CDR3, as DNA: TGTGCCAGCTCACCGGTCGCAGGGACTAACTATGGCTACACCTTC. This chain links TRBV18 with TRBJ1-2; TRBD1 is a possible D gene (5 bases). Germline V gene data show CDR1 as KGHSH and CDR2 as LQKENI. Trimming shortened V by 3 bases and J by 0 bases, and 11 bases separated the two germline ends. This CDR3 is built from 15 residues.

This clone was counted a single time. The V and J genes are TRBV18 and TRBJ2-7; unclear D gene. The germline V and J ends were trimmed by 0 bases and 5 bases, with 5 bases remaining between them. Germline CDR1 KGHSH, CDR2 LQKENI. This CDR3 is 12 amino acids long. The CDR3 nucleotides are TGTGCCAGCTCACCACCCAGTAACGAGCAGTACTTC. It is translated as CASSPPSNEQYF.

The rearrangement links TRBV7-2 to TRBJ2-1, with TRBD2 identical over 8 bases. This CDR3 is built from 16 residues. Germline V CDR1 and CDR2: SGHTA, FQGNSA. V was pared by 1 base and J by 3 bases, with 5 bases of the junction left unmatched. The CDR3 DNA follows: TGTGCCAGCAGCTTAGATAGTAGCGGGAACTACAATGAGCAGTTCTTC. Translating it yields CASSLDSSGNYNEQFF.

The chain combines TRBV6-6 with TRBJ2-7, with D possibly being TRBD1 (6 bases). In germline, CDR1 is MNHNY, CDR2 SVGAGI (reference sequence). The V and J ends lost 8 bases and 1 base respectively, with 18 bases between them. The CDR3 extends over 15 amino acids. The CDR3 loop reads CASLGGRTASYEQYF. As DNA, the CDR3 is TGTGCCAGCCTTGGGGGCCGGACAGCTTCCTACGAGCAGTACTTC.

This clone occurred once. This rearrangement joins TRBV9 to TRBJ1-1; D is unresolved. The CDR3 extends over 15 amino acids. Trimming cost V 0 bases and J 0 bases, with 9 bases left between them. Germline V lookup: CDR1 SGDLS, CDR2 YYNGEE. The CDR3 DNA follows: TGTGCCAGCAGCGTAGATGGCAGAATGAACACTGAAGCTTTCTTT. Translating gives CASSVDGRMNTEAFF.